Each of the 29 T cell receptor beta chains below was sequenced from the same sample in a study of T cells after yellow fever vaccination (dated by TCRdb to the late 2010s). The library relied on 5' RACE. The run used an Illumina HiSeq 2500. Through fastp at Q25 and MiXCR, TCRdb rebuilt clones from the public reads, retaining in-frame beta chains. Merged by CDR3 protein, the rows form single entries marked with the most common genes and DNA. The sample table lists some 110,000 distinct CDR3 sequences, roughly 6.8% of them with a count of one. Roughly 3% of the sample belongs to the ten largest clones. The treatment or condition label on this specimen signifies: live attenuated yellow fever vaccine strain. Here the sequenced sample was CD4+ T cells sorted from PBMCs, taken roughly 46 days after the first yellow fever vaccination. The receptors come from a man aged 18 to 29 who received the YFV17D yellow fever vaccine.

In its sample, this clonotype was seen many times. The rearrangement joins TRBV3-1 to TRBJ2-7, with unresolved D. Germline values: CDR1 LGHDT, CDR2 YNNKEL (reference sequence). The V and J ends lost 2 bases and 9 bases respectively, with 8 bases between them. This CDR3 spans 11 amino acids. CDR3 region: CASSQSTVQYF. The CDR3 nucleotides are TGTGCCAGCAGCCAATCAACCGTGCAGTACTTC.

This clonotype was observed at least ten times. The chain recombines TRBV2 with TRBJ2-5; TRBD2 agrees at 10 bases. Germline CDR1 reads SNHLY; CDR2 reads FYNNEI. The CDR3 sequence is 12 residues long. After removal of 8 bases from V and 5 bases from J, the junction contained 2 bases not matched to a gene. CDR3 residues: CASSTSGETQYF. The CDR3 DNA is TGTGCCAGCTCGACTAGCGGGGAGACCCAGTACTTC.

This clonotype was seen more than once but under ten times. The CDR3 DNA follows: TGTGCCAGCAGCGTAGGTACAGATACGCAGTATTTT. Translating it yields CASSVGTDTQYF. V and J are TRBV9 and TRBJ2-3; D is unresolved. V lost 0 bases to trimming and J lost 3 bases, with 2 bases between them. Germline-derived CDR1 and CDR2 are SGDLS and YYNGEE. The CDR3 spans 12 residues.

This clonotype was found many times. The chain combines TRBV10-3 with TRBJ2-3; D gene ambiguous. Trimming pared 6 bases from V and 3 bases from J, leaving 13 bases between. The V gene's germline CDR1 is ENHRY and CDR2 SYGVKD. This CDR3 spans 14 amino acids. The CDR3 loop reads CAIRTMEGTDTQYF. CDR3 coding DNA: TGTGCCATCAGGACCATGGAAGGGACAGATACGCAGTATTTT.

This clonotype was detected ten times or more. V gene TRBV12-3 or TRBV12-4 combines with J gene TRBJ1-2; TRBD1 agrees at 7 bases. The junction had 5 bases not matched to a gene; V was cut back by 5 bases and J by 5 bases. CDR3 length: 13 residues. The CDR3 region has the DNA TGTGCCAGCAGTCTGACAGGGACTTATGGCTACACCTTC. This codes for CASSLTGTYGYTF.

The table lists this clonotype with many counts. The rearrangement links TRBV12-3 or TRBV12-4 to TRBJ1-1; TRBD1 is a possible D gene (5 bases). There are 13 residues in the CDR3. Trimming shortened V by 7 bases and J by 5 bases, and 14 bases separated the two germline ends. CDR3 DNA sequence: TGTGCCAGCACCCCCGAGGGGCGTACTGAAGCTTTCTTT. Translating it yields CASTPEGRTEAFF.

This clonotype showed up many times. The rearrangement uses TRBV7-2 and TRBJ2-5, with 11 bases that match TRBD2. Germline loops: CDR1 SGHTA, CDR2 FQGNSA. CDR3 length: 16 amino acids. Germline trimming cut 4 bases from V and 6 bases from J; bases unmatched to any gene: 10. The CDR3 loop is CASSSPGSGGEKTQYF. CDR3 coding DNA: TGTGCCAGCAGCTCTCCGGGTAGCGGGGGGGAAAAGACCCAGTACTTC.

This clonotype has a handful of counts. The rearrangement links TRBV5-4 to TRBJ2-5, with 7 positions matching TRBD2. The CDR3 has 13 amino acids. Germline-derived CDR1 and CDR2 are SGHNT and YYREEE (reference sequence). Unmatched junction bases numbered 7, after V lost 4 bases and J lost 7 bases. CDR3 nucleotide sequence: TGTGCCAGCAGCACGACTAGCTTAGGGACCCAGTACTTC. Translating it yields CASSTTSLGTQYF.

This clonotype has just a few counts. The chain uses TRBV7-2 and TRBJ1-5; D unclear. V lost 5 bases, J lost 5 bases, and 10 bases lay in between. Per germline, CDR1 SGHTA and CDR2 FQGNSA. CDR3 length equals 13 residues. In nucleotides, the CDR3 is TGTGCCAGCAGCCGCGGGAGTCATCAGCCCCAGCATTTT. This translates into CASSRGSHQPQHF.

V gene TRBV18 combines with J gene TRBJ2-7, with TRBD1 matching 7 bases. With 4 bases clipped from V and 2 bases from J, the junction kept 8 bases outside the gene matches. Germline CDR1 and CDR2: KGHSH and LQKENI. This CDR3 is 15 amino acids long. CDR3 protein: CASSRTTGSPYEQYF. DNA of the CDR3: TGTGCCAGCTCACGAACGACAGGGAGCCCCTACGAGCAGTACTTC.

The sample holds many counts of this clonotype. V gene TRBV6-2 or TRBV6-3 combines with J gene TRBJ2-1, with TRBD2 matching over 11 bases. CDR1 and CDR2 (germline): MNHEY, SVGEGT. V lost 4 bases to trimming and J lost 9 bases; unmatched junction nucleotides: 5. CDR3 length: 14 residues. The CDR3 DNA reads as TGTGCCAGCAGTTTTAGCGGGGGGGCCATTGAGCAGTTCTTC. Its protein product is CASSFSGGAIEQFF.

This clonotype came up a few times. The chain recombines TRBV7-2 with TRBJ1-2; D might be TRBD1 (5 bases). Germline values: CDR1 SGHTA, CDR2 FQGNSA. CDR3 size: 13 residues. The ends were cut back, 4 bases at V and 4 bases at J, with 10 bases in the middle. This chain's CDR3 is CASSWGILYGYTF. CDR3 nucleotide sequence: TGTGCCAGCAGCTGGGGCATTCTCTATGGCTACACCTTC.

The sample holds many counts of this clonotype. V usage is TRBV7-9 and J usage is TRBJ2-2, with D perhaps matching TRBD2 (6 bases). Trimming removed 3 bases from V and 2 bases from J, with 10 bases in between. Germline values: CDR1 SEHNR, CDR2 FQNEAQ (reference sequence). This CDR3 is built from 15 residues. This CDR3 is CASSFWGLNTGELFF. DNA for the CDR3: TGTGCCAGCAGCTTTTGGGGACTTAACACCGGGGAGCTGTTTTTT.

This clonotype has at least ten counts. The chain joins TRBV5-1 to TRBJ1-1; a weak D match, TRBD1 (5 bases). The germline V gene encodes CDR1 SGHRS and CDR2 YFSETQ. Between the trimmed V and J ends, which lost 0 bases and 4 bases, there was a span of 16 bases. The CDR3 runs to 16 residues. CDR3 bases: TGCGCCAGCAGCTTGGCCGGTTGGGCCGGGGCCACTGAAGCTTTCTTT. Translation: CASSLAGWAGATEAFF.

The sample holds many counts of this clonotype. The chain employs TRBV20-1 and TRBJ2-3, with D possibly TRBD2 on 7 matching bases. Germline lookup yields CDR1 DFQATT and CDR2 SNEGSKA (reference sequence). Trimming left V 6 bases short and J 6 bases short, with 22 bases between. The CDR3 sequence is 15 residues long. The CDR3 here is CSAPLLGGPGDTQYF. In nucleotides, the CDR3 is TGCAGTGCCCCTCTTTTGGGGGGGCCGGGGGATACGCAGTATTTT.

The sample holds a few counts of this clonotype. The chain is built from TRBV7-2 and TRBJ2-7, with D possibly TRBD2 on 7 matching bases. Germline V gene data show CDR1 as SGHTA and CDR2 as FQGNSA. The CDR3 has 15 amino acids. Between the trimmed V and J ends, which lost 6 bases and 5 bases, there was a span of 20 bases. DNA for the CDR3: TGTGCCAGCAGATATGGGGGGGGCTTGGGTGACGAGCAGTACTTC. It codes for CASRYGGGLGDEQYF.

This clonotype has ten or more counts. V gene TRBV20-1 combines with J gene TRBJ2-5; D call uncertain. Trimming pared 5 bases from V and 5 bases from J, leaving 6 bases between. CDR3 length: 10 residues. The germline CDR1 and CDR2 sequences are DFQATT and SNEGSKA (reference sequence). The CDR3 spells CSAPRETQYF. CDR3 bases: TGCAGTGCTCCCCGCGAGACCCAGTACTTC.

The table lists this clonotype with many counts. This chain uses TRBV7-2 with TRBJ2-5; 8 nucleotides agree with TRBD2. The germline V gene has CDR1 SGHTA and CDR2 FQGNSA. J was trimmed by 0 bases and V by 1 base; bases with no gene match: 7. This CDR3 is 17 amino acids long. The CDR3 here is CASSLGAPGGYQETQYF. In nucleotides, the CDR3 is TGTGCCAGCAGCTTAGGGGCTCCGGGGGGGTACCAAGAGACCCAGTACTTC.

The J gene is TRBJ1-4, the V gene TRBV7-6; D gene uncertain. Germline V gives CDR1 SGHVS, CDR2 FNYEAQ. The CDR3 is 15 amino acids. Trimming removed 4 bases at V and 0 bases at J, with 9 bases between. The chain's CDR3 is CASSYGPTTNEKLFF. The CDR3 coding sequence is TGTGCCAGCAGCTACGGACCCACAACTAATGAAAAACTGTTTTTT.

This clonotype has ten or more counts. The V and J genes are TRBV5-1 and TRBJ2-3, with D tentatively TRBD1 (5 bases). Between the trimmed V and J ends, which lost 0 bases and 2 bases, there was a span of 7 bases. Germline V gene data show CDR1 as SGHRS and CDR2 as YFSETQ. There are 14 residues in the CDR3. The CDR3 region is CASSLGQPTDTQYF. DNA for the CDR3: TGCGCCAGCAGCTTGGGACAGCCCACAGATACGCAGTATTTT.

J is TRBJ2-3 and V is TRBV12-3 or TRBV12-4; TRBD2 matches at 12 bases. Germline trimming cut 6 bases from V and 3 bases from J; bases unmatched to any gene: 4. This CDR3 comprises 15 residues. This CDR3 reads CASRLAGGGTDTQYF. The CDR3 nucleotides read TGTGCCAGCAGACTAGCGGGGGGCGGGACAGATACGCAGTATTTT.

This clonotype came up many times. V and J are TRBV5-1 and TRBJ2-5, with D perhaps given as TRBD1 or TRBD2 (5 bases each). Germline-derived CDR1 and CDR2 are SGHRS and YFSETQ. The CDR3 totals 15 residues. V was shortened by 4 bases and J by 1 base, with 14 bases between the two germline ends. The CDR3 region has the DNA TGCGCCAGCAGCAGCCAAGGGACGGGCCAAGAGACCCAGTACTTC. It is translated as CASSSQGTGQETQYF.

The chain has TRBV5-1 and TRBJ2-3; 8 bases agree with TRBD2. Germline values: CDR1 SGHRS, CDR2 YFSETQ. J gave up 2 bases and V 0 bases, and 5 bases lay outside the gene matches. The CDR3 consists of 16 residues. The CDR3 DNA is TGCGCCAGCAGCTTGGGCGCGGGGGGATACACAGATACGCAGTATTTT. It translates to CASSLGAGGYTDTQYF.

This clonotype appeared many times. In nucleotides, the CDR3 is TGTGCCAGCAGCACACACGGGGATAACACTGAAGCTTTCTTT. This gives the protein CASSTHGDNTEAFF. V and J are TRBV7-9 and TRBJ1-1, with D uncertain. The CDR3 covers 14 residues. Germline CDR1 and CDR2: SEHNR and FQNEAQ (reference sequence). V was shortened by 5 bases and J by 2 bases, with 12 bases between the two germline ends.

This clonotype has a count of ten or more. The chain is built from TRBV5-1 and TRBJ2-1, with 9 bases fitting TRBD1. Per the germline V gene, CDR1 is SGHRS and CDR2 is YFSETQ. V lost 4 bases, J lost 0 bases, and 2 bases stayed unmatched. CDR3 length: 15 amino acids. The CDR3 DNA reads TGCGCCAGCAGCACGGGACAGGGCTCCTACAATGAGCAGTTCTTC. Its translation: CASSTGQGSYNEQFF.

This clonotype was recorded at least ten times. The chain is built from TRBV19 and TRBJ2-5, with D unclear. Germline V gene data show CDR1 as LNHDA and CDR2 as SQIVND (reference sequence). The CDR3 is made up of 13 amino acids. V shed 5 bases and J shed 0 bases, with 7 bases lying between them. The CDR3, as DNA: TGTGCCAGTAGTTCCAGGTACCAAGAGACCCAGTACTTC. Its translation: CASSSRYQETQYF.

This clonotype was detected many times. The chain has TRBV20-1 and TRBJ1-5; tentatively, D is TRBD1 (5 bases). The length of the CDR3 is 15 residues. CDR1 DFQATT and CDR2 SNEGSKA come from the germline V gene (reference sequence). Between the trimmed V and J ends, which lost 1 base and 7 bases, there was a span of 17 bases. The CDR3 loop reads CSARGLGAERQPQHF. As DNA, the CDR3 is TGCAGTGCTAGAGGCCTCGGGGCTGAAAGGCAGCCCCAGCATTTT.

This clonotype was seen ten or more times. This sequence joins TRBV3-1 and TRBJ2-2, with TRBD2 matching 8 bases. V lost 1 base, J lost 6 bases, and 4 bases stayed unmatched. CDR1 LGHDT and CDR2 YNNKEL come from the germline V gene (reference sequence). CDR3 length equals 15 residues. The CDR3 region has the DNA TGTGCCAGCAGCCAAGGACCGGGGGGGGCCGGGGAGCTGTTTTTT. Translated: CASSQGPGGAGELFF.

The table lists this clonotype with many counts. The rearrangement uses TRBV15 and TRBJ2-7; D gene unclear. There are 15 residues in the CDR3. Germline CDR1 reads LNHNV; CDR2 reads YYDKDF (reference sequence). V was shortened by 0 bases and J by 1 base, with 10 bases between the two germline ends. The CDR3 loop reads CATSRDPAGSYEQYF. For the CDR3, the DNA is TGTGCCACCAGCAGAGATCCGGCAGGTTCCTACGAGCAGTACTTC.